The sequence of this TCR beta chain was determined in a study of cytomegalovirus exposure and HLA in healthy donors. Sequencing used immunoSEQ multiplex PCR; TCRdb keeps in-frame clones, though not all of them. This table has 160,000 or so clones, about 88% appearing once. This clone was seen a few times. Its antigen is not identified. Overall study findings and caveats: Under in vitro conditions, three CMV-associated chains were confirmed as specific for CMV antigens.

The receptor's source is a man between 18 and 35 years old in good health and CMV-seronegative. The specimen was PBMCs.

CDR3 residues: CASKGAGSYEQYV. DNA for the CDR3: TGTGCCAGCAAGGGGGCGGGGTCCTACGAGCAGTACGTC. This chain uses TRBV2 with TRBJ2-7; tentative D call: TRBD1 (7 bases). Germline V gives CDR1 SNHLY, CDR2 FYNNEI. V was trimmed by 7 bases and J by 1 base, leaving 11 bases between them. CDR3 length: 13 amino acids.